This T cell receptor beta chain was profiled in a study of blood T cell repertoires in COVID-19 (dated by TCRdb to the early 2020s). Context from the whole study: The collaborator samples originated in the United States, Italy and Spain and spanned the acute and convalescent phases of COVID-19. HLA class I and class II types, where available, came from metadata supplied by the sample provider rather than from assay-based typing. Sample metadata almost always included a de-identified subject ID, COVID-19 status, age in years and sex. Deeply sampled blood TCRbeta repertoires from subjects exposed to, actively infected with, or recovered from COVID-19 were included in the dataset. The material from the prospective study consisted of cDNA or gDNA derived from T cells, B-cell-depleted T cells, or PBMCs. The samples were drawn from the first 160 participants of the ongoing ImmuneRACE study and from under 1,500 subjects provided by 6 global collaborators. The repertoires were released in a freely available public database meant as a resource for research on the immune response to SARS-CoV-2. What the study reported, not specific to this receptor: The amount of clinical and demographic metadata varied by source and participant and was provided uncurated.

The immunoSEQ Assay, a bias-controlled multiplex PCR, was used to amplify TCRbeta CDR3 regions from genomic DNA. In the authors' own workflow: Within the assay, amplification of reference gene primers was used to estimate how many nucleated cells each sample contained. To quantify the absolute abundance of each unique TCRbeta CDR3 rearrangement, sequence reads were collapsed and filtered. For each sample, productive Simpson clonality was calculated as the square root of Simpson's diversity index across productive rearrangements. What TCRdb holds here is the immuneACCESS table cut down to in-frame rearrangements. Part of the clones is not present; checked against another copy, under half of the missing clones reflect an unresolved V gene, and the others are unexplained. V and J calls and clone size are copied from that table; D and trimming were computed from the DNA. Present in this sample are some 90,000 clones, 70% to 90% of which were seen just once. The ten largest clones add up to approximately 16% of the sample.

V trim: 5 bases; J trim: 4 bases; unmatched bases: 14. Reading the germline V gene gives CDR1 SGHRS and CDR2 YFSETQ. The CDR3 numbers 16 residues from cysteine through phenylalanine. This entry keeps only the CDR3 DNA: 48 bases, framed from base 1. At one collaborating source in Seattle, patients were enrolled during active infection and were followed longitudinally through the course of disease. Whole blood was collected in K2EDTA tubes by collaborating institutions according to the institutions' own protocols. For TCRbeta analysis, collaborators shipped samples in one of three forms: frozen whole blood, isolated PBMCs, or DNA extracted from either of those sample types. A remark on this clone: This clone's antigen is unknown. No much larger clone exists at a distance of one base, and base qualities are not known.

This receptor chain uses TRBV5-1 and TRBJ1-1; 7 junctional bases match TRBD1. Material: peripheral blood. The TCR originated in a woman aged 60-70 years with COVID-19, enrolled during active disease. The CDR3 reads CASRTSGGVIGTEAFF. Here is the DNA: TGCGCCAGCAGGACCTCAGGGGGAGTTATCGGCACTGAAGCTTTCTTT.